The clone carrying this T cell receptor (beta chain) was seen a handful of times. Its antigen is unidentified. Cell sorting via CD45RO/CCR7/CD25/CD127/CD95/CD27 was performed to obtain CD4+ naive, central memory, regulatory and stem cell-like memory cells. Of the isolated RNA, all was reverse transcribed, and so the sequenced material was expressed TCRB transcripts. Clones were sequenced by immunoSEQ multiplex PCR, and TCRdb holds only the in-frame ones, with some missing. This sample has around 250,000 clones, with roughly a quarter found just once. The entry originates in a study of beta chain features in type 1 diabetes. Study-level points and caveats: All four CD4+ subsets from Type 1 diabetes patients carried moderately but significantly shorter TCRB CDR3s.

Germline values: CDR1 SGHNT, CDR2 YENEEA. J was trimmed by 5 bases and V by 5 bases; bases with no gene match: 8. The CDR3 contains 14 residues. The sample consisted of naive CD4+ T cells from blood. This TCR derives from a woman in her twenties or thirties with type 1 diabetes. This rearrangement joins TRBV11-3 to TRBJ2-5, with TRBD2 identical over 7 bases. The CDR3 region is CASSPGRGKETQYF. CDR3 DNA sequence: TGTGCCAGCAGCCCAGGGAGGGGAAAGGAGACCCAGTACTTC. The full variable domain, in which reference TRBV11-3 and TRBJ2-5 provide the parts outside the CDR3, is EAGVVQSPRYKIIEKKQPVAFWCNPISGHNTLYWYLQNLGQGPELLIRYENEEAVDDSQLPKDRFSAERLKGVDSTLKIQPAELGDSAVYLCASSPGRGKETQYFGPGTRLLVL.